This entry is about one T cell receptor beta chain. The antigen is not known. Method: immunoSEQ multiplex PCR; TCRdb's copy keeps in-frame clones and lacks some. The sample records 200,000 to 250,000 clones, over 75% being singletons. This entry is derived from a study of cytomegalovirus exposure and HLA in healthy donors. Points from the study as a whole: A classifier reportedly called cytomegalovirus status with high sensitivity and specificity.

This CDR3 spans 15 amino acids. Germline values: CDR1 SGHDT, CDR2 YYEEEE. V was clipped by 0 bases and J by 7 bases; unmatched bases: 8. The chain recombines TRBV5-6 with TRBJ1-2; 8 nucleotides agree with TRBD1. Sequencing was performed on PBMCs. The TCR sequence derives from a young man in good health and CMV-seropositive. In DNA, the CDR3 is TGTGCCAGCAGCTTGGTCCGAGGACAGGGCTCTGGCTACACCTTC. It codes for CASSLVRGQGSGYTF.